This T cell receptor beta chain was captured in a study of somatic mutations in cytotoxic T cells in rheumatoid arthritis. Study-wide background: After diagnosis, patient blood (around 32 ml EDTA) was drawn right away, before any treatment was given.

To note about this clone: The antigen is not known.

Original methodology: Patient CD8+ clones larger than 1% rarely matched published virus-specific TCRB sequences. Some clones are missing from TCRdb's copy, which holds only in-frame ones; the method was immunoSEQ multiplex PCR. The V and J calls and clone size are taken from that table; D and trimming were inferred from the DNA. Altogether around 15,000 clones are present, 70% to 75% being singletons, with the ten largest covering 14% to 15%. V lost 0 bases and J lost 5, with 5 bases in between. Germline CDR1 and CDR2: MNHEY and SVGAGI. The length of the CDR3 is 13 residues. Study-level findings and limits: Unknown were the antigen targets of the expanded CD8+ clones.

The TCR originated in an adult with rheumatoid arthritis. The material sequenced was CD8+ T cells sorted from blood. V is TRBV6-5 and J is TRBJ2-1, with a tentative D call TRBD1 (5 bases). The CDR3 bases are TGTGCCAGCAGTTACTCGACAGACAATGAGCAGTTCTTC. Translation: CASSYSTDNEQFF.